This record covers a single T cell receptor (beta chain). Its specificity is unknown. These data come from a study of CD8+ T cells in alopecia areata. From PBMCs, CD4+ and CD8+ T cells were sorted. Findings and limits, study-wide: An increase in clonality over normal scalp was evident in lesional scalp, especially alopecia totalis/universalis. Alphabeta T cells residing in normal skin are also sequenced in scalp samples. Between patients, shared TCR sequences were less clear than in mice. This was possibly due in part to HLA diversity in the patient population.

RNA was isolated and reverse transcribed to cDNA, the sequencing template. The table came from immunoSEQ multiplex PCR; TCRdb's copy has only in-frame clones and leaves some out. The table records roughly 200,000 clones, more than 55% of them present only once. The V gene lost 5 bases and the J gene lost 4 bases, with 11 bases spanning the gap. Germline V gene data show CDR1 as SGHTA and CDR2 as FQGNSA. This CDR3 has 13 amino acids. Sequenced input: CD8+ T cells sorted from blood. The chain employs TRBV7-2 and TRBJ2-5; D unclear. The receptor comes from a human donor in good health. In DNA form, the CDR3 reads TGTGCCAGCAGCGATCGGATTCGAGAGACCCAGTACTTC. Translation: CASSDRIRETQYF.